This record looks at one T cell receptor beta chain sequence and its context. The antigen is unknown. The source of the sample is a study of T-cell memory formation after mild COVID-19. Overall study results and limits: A balance of CD4 and CD8 characterized clones contracting day 15 to 85, whereas later expanders leaned CD4+. CD8+ contracting clones occupied EMRA, while CD4+ ones occupied mainly CM and EM.

The CDR3 sequence is 16 residues long. J gave up 0 bases and V 4 bases, and 6 bases lay outside the gene matches. The germline V gene encodes CDR1 SGHRS and CDR2 YFSETQ. TCRdb re-analysed the 5' RACE reads in MiXCR, keeping a single row per CDR3 protein. The top ten clones hold less than 30% of a sample with around 250,000 distinct CDR3 sequences, about a sixth of them seen once. The receptor comes from a man aged 18 to 29 who had mild COVID-19 (a few samples of this study predate the infection). Cell type and time point are not known. The genes are TRBV5-1 and TRBJ1-2; 10 bases fit TRBD1. The source material was PBMCs or a T cell subset sorted from them (not recorded which). This CDR3 is CASSTGTGATNYGYTF. In DNA, the CDR3 is TGCGCCAGCAGCACGGGGACAGGGGCAACTAACTATGGCTACACCTTC.